This T cell receptor (beta chain) was obtained from a study of shared clonotypes between healthy human individuals. Background on the study: There were three CD4 naive, three CD4 memory, two CD8 naive and one CD8 memory plates per donor. The study's findings and limits: Among several donors, 4.5% to 5.5% of naive CD4 clonotypes were found in common. Limited genetic and exposure-history diversity came from having few donors.

The assay was immunoSEQ multiplex PCR, and TCRdb's table has in-frame clones only and misses some. The table lists some 1,600,000 clones, under 99% of them singletons, with 0.4% to 0.55% in the top ten. This clone was seen a single time. The antigen is unknown. The CDR3 is made up of 16 amino acids. The trim removed 4 bases at V and 8 bases at J, leaving 12 bases unmatched. The germline V gene encodes CDR1 LNHDA and CDR2 SQIVND (reference sequence). This TCR was sampled from a man younger than 40 in good health. The chain links TRBV19 to TRBJ2-1; 9 bases are a match to TRBD1. The sample comprised naive CD4+ T cells sorted from blood. The subset: CD45RA+ positively selected. The DNA of the CDR3 is TGTGCCAGTAGTAGGACAGGGGACAGGAAAAGCGATGAGCAGTTCTTC. This encodes CASSRTGDRKSDEQFF. Using reference TRBV19 and TRBJ2-1 for the parts outside the CDR3, the full variable domain is DGGITQSPKYLFRKEGQNVTLSCEQNLNHDAMYWYRQDPGQGLRLIYYSQIVNDFQKGDIAEGYSVSREKKESFPLTVTSAQKNPTAFYLCASSRTGDRKSDEQFFGPGTRLTVL.